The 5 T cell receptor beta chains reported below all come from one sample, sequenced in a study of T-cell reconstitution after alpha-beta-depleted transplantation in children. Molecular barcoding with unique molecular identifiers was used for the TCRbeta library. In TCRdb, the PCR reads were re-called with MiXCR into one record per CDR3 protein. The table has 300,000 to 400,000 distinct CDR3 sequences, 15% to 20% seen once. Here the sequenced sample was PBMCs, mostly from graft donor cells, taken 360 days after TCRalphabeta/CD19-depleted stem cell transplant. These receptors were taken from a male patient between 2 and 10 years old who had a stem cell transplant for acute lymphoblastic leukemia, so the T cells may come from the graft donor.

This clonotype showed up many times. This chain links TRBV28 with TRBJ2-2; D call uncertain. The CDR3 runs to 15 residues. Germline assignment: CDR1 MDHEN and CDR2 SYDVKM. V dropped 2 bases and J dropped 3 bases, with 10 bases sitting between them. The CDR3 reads CASSLQAAYTGELFF. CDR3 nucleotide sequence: TGTGCCAGCAGTTTACAGGCAGCCTACACCGGGGAGCTGTTTTTT.

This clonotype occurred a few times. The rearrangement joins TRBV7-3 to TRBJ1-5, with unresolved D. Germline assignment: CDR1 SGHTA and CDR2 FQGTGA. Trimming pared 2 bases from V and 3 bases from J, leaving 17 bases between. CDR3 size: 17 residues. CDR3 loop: CASSLAGWDGINQPQHF. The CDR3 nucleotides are TGTGCCAGCAGCTTAGCCGGCTGGGATGGGATCAATCAGCCCCAGCATTTT.

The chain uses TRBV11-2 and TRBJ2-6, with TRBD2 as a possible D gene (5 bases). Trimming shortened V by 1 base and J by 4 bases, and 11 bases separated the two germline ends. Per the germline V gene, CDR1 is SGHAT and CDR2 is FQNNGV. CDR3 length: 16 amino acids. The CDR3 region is CASSLVGVGGANVLTF. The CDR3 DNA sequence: TGTGCCAGCAGCTTAGTCGGGGTCGGGGGGGCCAACGTCCTGACTTTC.

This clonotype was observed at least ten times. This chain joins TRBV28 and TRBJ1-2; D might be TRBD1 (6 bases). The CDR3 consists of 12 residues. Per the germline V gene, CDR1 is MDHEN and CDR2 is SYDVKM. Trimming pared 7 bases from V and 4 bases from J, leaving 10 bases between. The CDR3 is CASNTGSYGYTF. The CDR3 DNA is TGTGCCAGCAATACAGGGAGCTATGGCTACACCTTC.

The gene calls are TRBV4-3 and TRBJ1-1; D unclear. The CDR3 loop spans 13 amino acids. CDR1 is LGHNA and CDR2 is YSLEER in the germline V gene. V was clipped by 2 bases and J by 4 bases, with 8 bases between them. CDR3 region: CASSQTWGTEAFF. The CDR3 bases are TGCGCCAGCAGCCAAACGTGGGGCACTGAAGCTTTCTTT.